The source of this T cell receptor (beta chain) is a study of human T cells and chemical hapten exposure. For the study at large: DPC at 2% was the sensitizing agent, placed on roughly 2 cm by roughly 2 cm of upper inner arm skin. Cases of alopecia areata, totalis or universalis occurred in a predominantly female patient group. Study-wide points: Clustering by CDR3 similarity yielded significantly more large clusters from expanded TCRs than controls.

The time point here: patch test 1, 2 weeks after DPC sensitization. Treatment indicated: therapeutic diphenylcyclopropenone sensitization with weekly scalp DPC. This clonotype was counted ten times or more. Its antigen is as yet unknown. CDR3 size: 12 residues. The germline CDR1 and CDR2 sequences are WSHSY and SAAADI. Deletions cut 7 bases from V and 5 bases from J, with 11 bases between. A single record per CDR3 protein comes from TCRdb applying MiXCR to the RACE reads. The sample shows around 380,000 distinct CDR3 sequences, roughly 4.8% of them seen only once. The sample consisted of whole blood, taken in connection with sensitization to the hapten diphenylcyclopropenone (DPC). This receptor was identified in a woman in her fifties or sixties with alopecia areata. Some clones in this sample may be carry-over from other donors' samples. V is TRBV10-2 and J is TRBJ1-2; D unclear. The CDR3 reads CASTQNLYGYTF. DNA of the CDR3: TGCGCCAGCACCCAGAACCTATATGGCTACACCTTC.